Presented here are 6 T cell receptor beta chains from one specimen sequenced in a study of OX40 agonist ivuxolimab in advanced cancers. Here immunoSEQ multiplex PCR was the method, and the copy in TCRdb shows in-frame clones only, minus some. The table lists over 85,000 clones, around 84% of them singletons. This specimen consisted of CD4+ or CD8+ T cells sorted from blood, obtained in a trial of the OX40 agonist ivuxolimab. The receptors were sampled from an adult with an advanced solid tumor such as melanoma, head and neck, liver or kidney cancer.

The gene calls are TRBV5-6 and TRBJ1-3; a weak D match, TRBD1 (5 bases). Germline V CDR1 and CDR2: SGHDT, YYEEEE. With 3 bases removed from V and 1 base from J, the gap between germline ends came to 14 bases. The CDR3 spans 16 residues. CDR3 nucleotides: TGTGCCAGCAGCTCCTTTGGACGGGGGTCTGGAAACACCATATATTTT. As protein: CASSSFGRGSGNTIYF. The entire variable domain, with the rest obtained from reference TRBV5-6 and TRBJ1-3, is as follows: DAGVTQSPTHLIKTRGQQVTLRCSPKSGHDTVSWYQQALGQGPQFIFQYYEEEERQRGNFPDRFSGHQFPNYSSELNVNALLLGDSALYLCASSSFGRGSGNTIYFGEGSWLTVV.

The chain employs TRBV6-5 and TRBJ2-7, with D perhaps TRBD1 (5 bases). Germline CDR1 MNHEY, CDR2 SVGAGI. The CDR3 runs to 14 residues. V lost 5 bases to trimming and J lost 1 base, with 12 bases between them. The CDR3 DNA reads TGTGCCAGCAGTGAAGGGGTCTTGTCCTACGAGCAGTACGTC. This codes for CASSEGVLSYEQYV.

The CDR3 loop reads CASSLPEPHEQYF. CDR3 coding DNA: TGTGCCAGCAGTTTACCGGAGCCCCACGAGCAGTACTTC. The J gene is TRBJ2-7, the V gene TRBV28; D call uncertain. Trimming removed 2 bases from V and 5 bases from J, with 10 bases in between. The germline V gene encodes CDR1 MDHEN and CDR2 SYDVKM. The CDR3 sequence is 13 residues long. Full variable domain (rest looked up from reference TRBV28 and TRBJ2-7): DVKVTQSSRYLVKRTGEKVFLECVQDMDHENMFWYRQDPGLGLRLIYFSYDVKMKEKGDIPEGYSVSREKKERFSLILESASTNQTSMYLCASSLPEPHEQYFGPGTRLTVT.

The chain couples TRBV7-9 to TRBJ1-2; no firm D call. CDR3 length: 13 amino acids. Trimming cost V 2 bases and J 6 bases, with 10 bases left between them. Per the germline V gene, CDR1 is SEHNR and CDR2 is FQNEAQ (reference sequence). CDR3 DNA: TGTGCCAGCAGCTTACATCCGCTGAATGGCTACACCTTC. Protein sequence: CASSLHPLNGYTF.

J is TRBJ1-1 and V is TRBV6-5; D is unresolved. Germline V CDR1 and CDR2: MNHEY, SVGAGI. Between the trimmed V and J ends, which lost 2 bases and 2 bases, there was a span of 12 bases. The CDR3 is 15 residues long. In nucleotides, the CDR3 is TGTGCCAGCAGTTACGCCAGAGGAGGAAACACTGAAGCTTTCTTT. Its protein product is CASSYARGGNTEAFF.

This clone appeared a single time. CDR3 nucleotides: TGTGCCAGCAGTCCCGGAGATAAGCCCTACGAGCAGTACGTC. Its protein is CASSPGDKPYEQYV. The rearrangement uses TRBV28 and TRBJ2-7; D uncertain. The CDR3 is 14 amino acids. The ends were cut back, 5 bases at V and 2 bases at J, with 13 bases in the middle. Germline-derived CDR1 and CDR2 are MDHEN and SYDVKM.